This T cell receptor (beta chain) was identified during a study of T cells in Graves' hyperthyroidism and ophthalmopathy. Trimming removed 5 bases from V and 3 bases from J, with 20 bases in between. The CDR3 sequence is 16 residues long. Germline V gene data show CDR1 as MDHEN and CDR2 as SYDVKM. Ten or more counts support this clonotype. From RNA transcripts, TCR beta CDR3 regions were amplified. A set of HTBI primers served as the primers for a first-round RT-PCR of the TCR CDR3. MiXCR, run by TCRdb on the multiplex PCR reads, gives a single entry per CDR3 protein. The sample contains around 600,000 distinct CDR3 sequences, more than 14% of which appear only once.

This sequence joins TRBV28 and TRBJ2-7, with unresolved D. The receptor's source is a woman aged 45-60 years with Graves' ophthalmopathy. The sequenced sample consisted of blood. The CDR3 sequence is CASSHMMGLYFYEQYF. The CDR3 DNA sequence: TGTGCCAGCAGTCATATGATGGGTCTATACTTCTACGAGCAGTACTTC.